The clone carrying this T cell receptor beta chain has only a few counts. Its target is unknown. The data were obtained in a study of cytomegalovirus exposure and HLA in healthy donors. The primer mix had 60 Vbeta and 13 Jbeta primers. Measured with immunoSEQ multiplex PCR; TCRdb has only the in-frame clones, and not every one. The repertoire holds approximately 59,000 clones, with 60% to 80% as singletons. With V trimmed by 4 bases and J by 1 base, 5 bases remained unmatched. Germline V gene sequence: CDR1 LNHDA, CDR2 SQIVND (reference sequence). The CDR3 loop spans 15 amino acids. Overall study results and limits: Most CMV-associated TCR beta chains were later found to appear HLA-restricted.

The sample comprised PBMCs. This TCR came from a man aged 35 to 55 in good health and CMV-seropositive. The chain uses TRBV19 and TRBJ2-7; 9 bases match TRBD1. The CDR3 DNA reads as TGTGCCAGTAGTACCGCCGGGACAGGGTCCTACGAGCAGTACTTC. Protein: CASSTAGTGSYEQYF.